This T cell receptor beta chain was sequenced for a study of blood T cell repertoires in COVID-19 (dated by TCRdb to about 2020). Notes on the research overall: Collaborator samples came from the United States, Italy and Spain and covered acute and convalescent phases of COVID-19. Deeply sampled blood TCRbeta repertoires from subjects exposed to, actively infected with, or recovered from COVID-19 were included in the dataset. Samples came from the ongoing ImmuneRACE study (first 160 participants) plus 1,254 subjects from 6 global collaborators. Where available, HLA class I and class II types were taken from metadata supplied by the sample provider and were not determined by assay-based typing. Nearly every sample came with metadata listing a de-identified subject ID, COVID-19 status, age in years and sex. The prospective study material was composed of cDNA or gDNA derived from T cells, B-cell-depleted T cells, or PBMCs. The repertoires were released in a freely available public database meant as a resource for research on the immune response to SARS-CoV-2. Study-level results and caveats: How much clinical and demographic metadata was included differed by source and by participant, and the metadata was provided uncurated.

Each collaborating institution followed its own protocols to collect whole blood in K2EDTA tubes. For TCRbeta analysis, collaborators shipped samples as frozen whole blood, isolated PBMCs, or DNA extracted from either of those sample types. CDR1 and CDR2 are read off the germline V gene (reference sequence) as LNHNV and YYDKDF. There are 13 amino acids in the CDR3, from cysteine to phenylalanine inclusive. Solely the CDR3 DNA is kept, with 39 bases framed from the first base. V loses 0 bases, J loses 13 bases, and the germline ends lie 15 bases apart. This clone was detected once. What antigen it recognizes has not been identified. Per-base qualities were not stored, and no clone one base away is much larger. The immunoSEQ Assay, a bias-controlled multiplex PCR, was used to amplify TCRbeta CDR3 regions from genomic DNA. The published analysis was carried out like this. The number of nucleated cells in each sample was estimated by amplification of reference gene primers within the assay. Sequence reads were collapsed and filtered to measure the absolute abundance of every unique TCRbeta CDR3 rearrangement. For each sample, productive Simpson clonality was calculated as the square root of Simpson's diversity index across productive rearrangements. TCRdb carries this immuneACCESS record with in-frame sequences only. Its versions omit some clonotypes, under half of them owing to an unresolved V gene in the studies checked, with the rest unexplained. The D gene and trimming were derived from the DNA, and the V and J assignments and clone size from that table. Here the sample has about 190,000 clones; 65% to 80% occur a single time. The ten largest clones represent roughly 12% of the sample.

The source of this sequence is a woman aged 50 to 60 with acute or convalescent COVID-19. The sequence is built from TRBV15 and TRBJ2-5; a confident D gene designation cannot be given. Input material: peripheral blood. The DNA sequence reads TGTGCCACCAGCAGAGATCGTGATCCGCTTAGGTACTTC. This sequence encodes CATSRDRDPLRYF.